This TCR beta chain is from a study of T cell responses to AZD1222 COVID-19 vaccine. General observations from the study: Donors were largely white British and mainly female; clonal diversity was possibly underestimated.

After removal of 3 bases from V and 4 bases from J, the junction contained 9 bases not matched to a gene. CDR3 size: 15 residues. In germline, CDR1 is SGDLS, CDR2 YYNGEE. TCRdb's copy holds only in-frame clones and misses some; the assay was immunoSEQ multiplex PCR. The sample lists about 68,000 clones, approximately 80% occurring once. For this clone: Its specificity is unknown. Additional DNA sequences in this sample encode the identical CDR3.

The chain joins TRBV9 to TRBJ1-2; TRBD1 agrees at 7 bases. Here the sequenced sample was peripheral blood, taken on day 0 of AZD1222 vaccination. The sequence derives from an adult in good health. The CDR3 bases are TGTGCCAGCAGCGCTACAGGGGTCTCGCGCTATGGCTACACCTTC. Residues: CASSATGVSRYGYTF.